What follows are 32 T cell receptor beta chains derived from one specimen sequenced in a study of T cell repertoires in cytomegalovirus infection. TCRdb re-called the reads through MiXCR, storing one row per CDR3 protein. In the table there are nearly 450,000 distinct CDR3 sequences, approximately 31% of which are singletons. The sample consisted of PBMCs. These receptors were obtained from a human donor in good health (CMV status not recorded). Some clones in this sample may be carry-over from other donors' samples.

This clonotype showed up just a few times. The rearrangement uses TRBV7-2 and TRBJ2-1, with D possibly being TRBD2 (5 bases). The CDR3 has 16 residues. Germline V gene lookup returns CDR1 SGHTA and CDR2 FQGNSA. V lost 5 bases to trimming and J lost 4 bases, with 18 bases between them. CDR3 nucleotide sequence: TGTGCCAGCAGCGTGGGCGGCGGGCGCCAGTACAATGAGCAGTTCTTC. Its translation is CASSVGGGRQYNEQFF.

The table lists this clonotype with a count of one. This sequence joins TRBV7-4 and TRBJ2-3; D is uncertain. Looked up from germline, CDR1 is SGHVT and CDR2 is SQSDAQ. There are 13 residues in the CDR3. Trimming shortened V by 5 bases and J by 3 bases, and 9 bases separated the two germline ends. The CDR3 here is CASSLTQTDTQYF. The CDR3 region has the DNA TGTGCCAGCAGCCTGACTCAGACAGATACGCAGTATTTT.

V and J are TRBV19 and TRBJ1-1; D is possibly TRBD1 (5 bases). The V gene lost 7 bases and the J gene lost 1 base, with 13 bases spanning the gap. Germline assignment: CDR1 LNHDA and CDR2 SQIVND (reference sequence). There are 14 residues in the CDR3. The CDR3 reads CASKTQGTNTEAFF. The CDR3 coding sequence is TGTGCCAGTAAGACTCAGGGCACGAACACTGAAGCTTTCTTT.

There are a few counts of this clonotype. V is TRBV4-2 and J is TRBJ2-7; TRBD2 matches 7 bases. Germline V gene lookup returns CDR1 LGHNA and CDR2 YNFKEQ. V dropped 2 bases and J dropped 0; count of bases not matched to a gene: 4. The CDR3 has 15 amino acids. CDR3 nucleotides: TGTGCCAGCAGCCAATCCGGGGGGAGCTCCTACGAGCAGTACTTC. Its protein is CASSQSGGSSYEQYF.

This clonotype has a handful of counts. The rearrangement uses TRBV6-8 and TRBJ2-1, with D possibly being TRBD1 or TRBD2 (5 bases each). The V end was cut by 2 bases, the J end by 3 bases, with 11 bases between. The CDR3 has 15 residues. CDR1 MNHGY and CDR2 SAAAGT come from the germline V gene. CDR3 protein: CASSYARGGYNEQFF. DNA of the CDR3: TGTGCCAGCAGTTACGCGAGGGGCGGCTACAATGAGCAGTTCTTC.

J is TRBJ2-7 and V is TRBV7-9; D gene unclear. This CDR3 contains 12 residues. CDR1 and CDR2 (germline): SEHNR, FQNEAQ (reference sequence). The V and J ends lost 8 bases and 0 bases respectively, with 8 bases between them. For the CDR3, the DNA is TGTGCCAGCGTGTGGGGCTCCTACGAGCAGTACTTC. Encoded protein: CASVWGSYEQYF. Filled out from reference TRBV7-9 and TRBJ2-7, the complete variable domain reads DTGVSQNPRHKITKRGQNVTFRCDPISEHNRLYWYRQTLGQGPEFLTYFQNEAQLEKSRLLSDRFSAERPKGSFSTLEIQRTEQGDSAMYLCASVWGSYEQYFGPGTRLTVT.

Remarks on this clonotype: Germline is not matched at one junction end, which may reflect a read error. CDR3 loop: CASSLGGAKVLTF. CDR3 nucleotides: TGTGCCAGCAGCTTAGGAGGGGCCAAGGTCCTGACTTTC. The chain is built from TRBV7-6 and TRBJ2-6, with D possibly called TRBD1 or TRBD2 (5 bases each). The CDR3 length is 13 residues. Germline lookup yields CDR1 SGHVS and CDR2 FNYEAQ.

This clonotype turned up a few times. This sequence joins TRBV12-3 or TRBV12-4 and TRBJ2-5; 7 bases agree with TRBD2. The CDR3 is 15 residues long. V shed 3 bases and J 1 base; nucleotides not matched to a gene: 5. CDR3 protein: CASSFWGGPQETQYF. In DNA form, the CDR3 reads TGTGCCAGCAGTTTTTGGGGGGGACCCCAAGAGACCCAGTACTTC.

This clonotype appeared a few times. The V call is TRBV4-1, the J call TRBJ2-7; D uncertain. Trimming pared 1 base from V and 2 bases from J, leaving 9 bases between. CDR3 size: 14 residues. Looked up from germline, CDR1 is MGHRA and CDR2 is YSYEKL. The CDR3 nucleotides read TGCGCCAGCAGCCAAGTGTCAGGTCCCTACGAGCAGTACTTC. It is translated as CASSQVSGPYEQYF.

In its sample, this clonotype was seen many times. The chain combines TRBV7-6 with TRBJ1-2; 8 bases are shared with TRBD1. CDR1 SGHVS and CDR2 FNYEAQ come from the germline V gene. V was pared by 5 bases and J by 4 bases, with 6 bases of the junction left unmatched. This CDR3 is 14 amino acids long. The CDR3 DNA reads TGTGCCAGCAGCCCAGGGGGCCCCGGCTATGGCTACACCTTC. As protein: CASSPGGPGYGYTF.

This clonotype was counted between two and nine times. This chain uses TRBV7-2 with TRBJ1-4; a possible D gene is TRBD1 (6 bases). This CDR3 has 16 residues. V was trimmed by 4 bases and J by 11 bases, leaving 23 bases between them. CDR1 SGHTA and CDR2 FQGNSA come from the germline V gene. The CDR3 here is CASSSPVGGRLGKLFF. CDR3 in DNA: TGTGCCAGCAGCTCCCCGGTGGGGGGGCGTCTAGGTAAACTGTTTTTT.

This chain links TRBV6-2 or TRBV6-3 with TRBJ2-1; no definite D call. This CDR3 has 15 residues. V was pared by 4 bases and J by 0 bases, with 10 bases between. Germline values: CDR1 MNHEY, CDR2 SVGEGT. The CDR3 region is CASSFDPNSYNEQFF. CDR3 nucleotide sequence: TGTGCCAGCAGTTTTGACCCAAACTCCTACAATGAGCAGTTCTTC.

The chain couples TRBV4-2 to TRBJ2-5, with TRBD1 matching over 10 bases. Trimming cost V 2 bases and J 4 bases; bases outside gene matches: 7. Looked up from germline, CDR1 is LGHNA and CDR2 is YNFKEQ. The CDR3 is 16 amino acids. CDR3 sequence (DNA): TGTGCCAGCAGCCAACTTGACAGGGGGCGGTTAGAGACCCAGTACTTC. Its protein is CASSQLDRGRLETQYF.

J is TRBJ1-1 and V is TRBV20-1; possible D gene TRBD1, 6 bases. The CDR3 totals 13 residues. Germline values: CDR1 DFQATT, CDR2 SNEGSKA (reference sequence). With 3 bases removed from V and 4 bases from J, the gap between germline ends came to 12 bases. The CDR3, as DNA: TGCAGTGCTAGCCCGGGGGCTGGCACTGAAGCTTTCTTT. It encodes CSASPGAGTEAFF.

V and J are TRBV24-1 and TRBJ2-5; D gene uncertain. V lost 3 bases and J 5 bases, leaving 6 bases between the germline ends. The CDR3 length is 12 residues. Germline CDR1 KGHDR, CDR2 SFDVKD. The CDR3 bases are TGTGCCACCAGTGATGGGTTGGAGACCCAGTACTTC. It is translated as CATSDGLETQYF.

CDR3 nucleotide sequence: TGTGCCAGCAGTTTAGGCCAGCGGGGGGCCTCCAATGAGCAGTTCTTC. Protein product: CASSLGQRGASNEQFF. This chain uses TRBV12-3 or TRBV12-4 with TRBJ2-1; 9 nucleotides line up with TRBD2. The CDR3 consists of 16 residues. Unmatched junction bases numbered 7, after V lost 1 base and J lost 6 bases.

This clonotype has ten or more counts. V gene TRBV7-2 combines with J gene TRBJ1-2; 10 bases agree with TRBD1. Looked up from germline, CDR1 is SGHTA and CDR2 is FQGNSA. V trimming: 1 base; J trimming: 2 bases; junction bases outside the gene matches: 7. This CDR3 has 17 residues. CDR3 bases: TGTGCCAGCAGCTTAGGCCCCACGGGACAGGGGAACTATGGCTACACCTTC. Its protein product is CASSLGPTGQGNYGYTF.

The chain recombines TRBV12-3 or TRBV12-4 with TRBJ1-4; tentatively, D is TRBD1 (6 bases). The length of the CDR3 is 14 residues. The V and J ends lost 7 bases and 8 bases respectively, with 17 bases between them. CDR3 in amino acids: CASILTQGGEKLFF. CDR3 bases: TGTGCCAGCATCCTAACACAGGGTGGAGAAAAACTGTTTTTT.

This clonotype was seen only a few times. The V gene is TRBV9, the J gene TRBJ1-4; a possible D gene is TRBD1 (5 bases). Germline CDR1 reads SGDLS; CDR2 reads YYNGEE. The CDR3 is 17 residues long. Trimming stripped 2 bases from V and 2 bases from J, with 16 bases between. CDR3 region: CASSVGNIGDTNEKLFF. As DNA, the CDR3 is TGTGCCAGCAGCGTCGGCAATATCGGGGACACTAATGAAAAACTGTTTTTT.

The chain recombines TRBV6-1 with TRBJ1-4; D is unclear. The CDR3 covers 14 residues. Trimming took 3 bases from V and 7 from J, leaving 12 bases between them. Germline V gives CDR1 MNHNS, CDR2 SASEGT. The CDR3 is CASSDNSGGEKLFF. Written as DNA, the CDR3 is TGTGCCAGCAGTGACAACTCGGGAGGTGAAAAACTGTTTTTT.

This clonotype has more than one count but fewer than ten. The chain has TRBV19 and TRBJ1-5, with 9 bases lining up with TRBD1. CDR3 length: 16 amino acids. Germline V gene sequence: CDR1 LNHDA, CDR2 SQIVND (reference sequence). The J segment lost 8 bases and the V segment lost 5 bases, leaving 13 bases of the junction unmatched. The CDR3 nucleotides read TGTGCCAGTAGTCTCTACACCGGGACAGGGCAGAAGCCCCAGCATTTT. Encoded protein: CASSLYTGTGQKPQHF.

This clonotype was detected a few times. The rearrangement joins TRBV2 to TRBJ2-7, with 8 bases matching TRBD2. V lost 6 bases, J lost 0 bases, and 19 bases stayed unmatched. The CDR3 length is 19 residues. The germline CDR1 and CDR2 sequences are SNHLY and FYNNEI. This CDR3 reads CASSARGRISAGASYEQYF. The DNA of the CDR3 is TGTGCCAGCAGCGCCAGGGGAAGGATTTCAGCGGGGGCCTCCTACGAGCAGTACTTC.

This clonotype was observed at least ten times. The gene calls are TRBV7-3 and TRBJ2-5; TRBD1 matches 8 bases. The CDR3 is made up of 16 amino acids. Per the germline V gene, CDR1 is SGHTA and CDR2 is FQGTGA. The junction had 12 bases not matched to a gene; V was cut back by 5 bases and J by 4 bases. The CDR3 spells CASSPRTGLDGETQYF. Written as DNA, the CDR3 is TGTGCCAGCAGCCCTCGGACAGGGCTTGACGGAGAGACCCAGTACTTC.

This clonotype was observed a handful of times. The genes are TRBV6-2 or TRBV6-3 and TRBJ2-2; TRBD1 matches at 9 bases. V dropped 4 bases and J dropped 0; count of bases not matched to a gene: 9. CDR3 length: 18 amino acids. Germline lookup yields CDR1 MNHEY and CDR2 SVGEGT. The CDR3 region is CASSSYPGQGSNTGELFF. CDR3 bases: TGTGCCAGCAGTTCTTATCCGGGACAGGGATCGAACACCGGGGAGCTGTTTTTT.

This chain joins TRBV20-1 and TRBJ1-1, with D possibly being TRBD1 (5 bases). The CDR3 has 14 amino acids. Looked up from germline, CDR1 is DFQATT and CDR2 is SNEGSKA (reference sequence). The CDR3 region has the DNA TGCAAAGGTCCGGGGCACCTTAAGGGCGCTGAAGCTTTCTTT. Translated, it gives CKGPGHLKGAEAFF.

The chain recombines TRBV19 with TRBJ2-1, with a tentative D call TRBD2 (5 bases). The V gene lost 7 bases and the J gene lost 8 bases, with 21 bases spanning the gap. Per germline, CDR1 LNHDA and CDR2 SQIVND (reference sequence). The CDR3 sequence is 15 residues long. The CDR3 DNA reads TGTGCCAGTAAAGTAGGTACAGCGGCTGGGCATGAGCAGTTCTTC. As protein: CASKVGTAAGHEQFF.

The sample holds many counts of this clonotype. The CDR3 reads CASSFQQGTYEQYF. CDR3 DNA: TGTGCCAGCAGCTTCCAACAGGGTACATACGAGCAGTACTTC. J is TRBJ2-7 and V is TRBV11-2, with D maybe TRBD1 (6 bases). Germline CDR1 SGHAT, CDR2 FQNNGV. V was cut by 3 bases and J by 4 bases, with 13 bases left in between. The CDR3 spans 14 residues. The variable domain in full, completed from reference TRBV11-2 and TRBJ2-7, reads EAGVAQSPRYKIIEKRQSVAFWCNPISGHATLYWYQQILGQGPKLLIQFQNNGVVDDSQLPKDRFSAERLKGVDSTLKIQPAKLEDSAVYLCASSFQQGTYEQYFGPGTRLTVT.

The CDR3 DNA sequence: TGTGCCAGCAGTGGACAGGTAACCTACGAGCAGTACTTC. Translating gives CASSGQVTYEQYF. This chain links TRBV6-2 or TRBV6-3 with TRBJ2-7; 7 bases fit TRBD1. The CDR3 sequence is 13 residues long. Germline trimming cut 5 bases from V and 2 bases from J; bases unmatched to any gene: 3. From germline, CDR1 is MNHEY and CDR2 SVGEGT.

The rearrangement links TRBV6-2 or TRBV6-3 to TRBJ2-2, with 10 bases lining up with TRBD1. This CDR3 is 15 amino acids long. The germline gives CDR1 MNHEY, CDR2 SVGEGT. J was trimmed by 6 bases and V by 6 bases; bases with no gene match: 7. CDR3 coding DNA: TGTGCCAGCAGCAATACCGGGACAGGGGCCGGGGAGCTGTTTTTT. Translated: CASSNTGTGAGELFF.

The chain employs TRBV9 and TRBJ2-3, with TRBD2 identical over 10 bases. The CDR3 is 16 residues long. Trimming took 4 bases from V and 2 from J; bases not matched to a gene: 7. Per the germline V gene, CDR1 is SGDLS and CDR2 is YYNGEE. CDR3 amino acids: CASSRWGTSDTDTQYF. DNA for the CDR3: TGTGCCAGCAGCCGCTGGGGGACTAGCGACACAGATACGCAGTATTTT.

About this clonotype itself: With a far larger clone one base away, a read error is the likely cause. V usage is TRBV7-2 and J usage is TRBJ1-2; the D gene is possibly TRBD1 (6 bases). CDR1 is SGHTA, CDR2 FQGNSA, per germline. This CDR3 is 14 amino acids long. V was shortened by 5 bases and J by 2 bases, with 12 bases between the two germline ends. CDR3 nucleotide sequence: TGTGCCAGCAGCGTAGGGGGGGGCAACTATGGCTACACCTTC. Amino acids: CASSVGGGNYGYTF.

This clonotype was observed a few times. The chain employs TRBV7-6 and TRBJ2-5; D gene unclear. The CDR3 totals 10 residues. The germline CDR1 and CDR2 sequences are SGHVS and FNYEAQ. V lost 8 bases and J 4 bases, leaving 5 bases between the germline ends. The CDR3 reads CASGTETQYF. The CDR3 DNA reads as TGTGCCAGCGGAACAGAGACCCAGTACTTC.